The rows below give T cell receptor beta chains drawn from one sample of a study of T cell responses to AZD1222 COVID-19 vaccine. This table comes from immunoSEQ multiplex PCR, and its TCRdb copy is limited to in-frame clones, with some not included. The data contain some 110,000 clones, 70% to 90% of them singletons. The specimen was peripheral blood, collected on day 0 of AZD1222 vaccination. The receptors were sampled from an adult in good health. The CDR3 runs from the conserved cysteine through the conserved F or W. Fields, in order: clone size, D gene, J gene, V gene, CDR3 DNA, CDR3 protein. A D gene is named only where the DNA matches it firmly. Size tells how often a clone was seen (once, few, many) or the class of an expanded clone, and some rows leave it out.

clone size: few; D gene: TRBD2; J gene: TRBJ2-2; V gene: TRBV29-1; CDR3 DNA: TGCAGCGGCAAACTAGCGGGAGGGCCCCAAAACACCGGGGAGCTGTTTTTT; CDR3 protein: CSGKLAGGPQNTGELFF
clone size: NA; D gene: NA; J gene: TRBJ1-4; V gene: TRBV5-8; CDR3 DNA: TGTGCCAGCGTCTCCGACATCATCGGAGATGAAAAACTGTTTTTT; CDR3 protein: CASVSDIIGDEKLFF
clone size: NA; D gene: NA; J gene: TRBJ1-6; V gene: TRBV18; CDR3 DNA: TGTGCCAGCTCACCAGGGGATTATAATTCACCCCTCCACTTT; CDR3 protein: CASSPGDYNSPLHF
clone size: NA; D gene: TRBD2; J gene: TRBJ2-7; V gene: TRBV10-3; CDR3 DNA: TGTGCCATGGGACTAGCGCTATACGAGCAGTACTTC; CDR3 protein: CAMGLALYEQYF
clone size: NA; D gene: NA; J gene: TRBJ1-6; V gene: TRBV4-1; CDR3 DNA: TGCGCCAGCAGCCACAACACAGGGCCAAATTCACCCCTCCACTTT; CDR3 protein: CASSHNTGPNSPLHF
clone size: NA; D gene: TRBD2; J gene: TRBJ2-1; V gene: TRBV10-3; CDR3 DNA: TGTGCCATCAGACCCGGGACTAGCGGGGGCCGAGAGCAGTTCTTC; CDR3 protein: CAIRPGTSGGREQFF
clone size: few; D gene: TRBD1; J gene: TRBJ1-1; V gene: TRBV19; CDR3 DNA: TGTGCCAGTAGTAGCCAACCCAGGGGGCCTGGCGCTTTCTTT; CDR3 protein: CASSSQPRGPGAFF
clone size: NA; D gene: NA; J gene: TRBJ2-1; V gene: TRBV5-4; CDR3 DNA: TGTGCCAGCAGCTGGACCGTGGCTTCCTACAATGAGCAGTTCTTC; CDR3 protein: CASSWTVASYNEQFF
clone size: NA; D gene: NA; J gene: TRBJ2-1; V gene: TRBV19; CDR3 DNA: TGTGCCAGTAGTATTCGGGGGGACAACCCTTACAATGAGCAGTTCTTC; CDR3 protein: CASSIRGDNPYNEQFF
clone size: NA; D gene: NA; J gene: TRBJ1-2; V gene: TRBV28; CDR3 DNA: TGTGCCAGCATCACGGGCGGGGCCCCATATGGCTACACCTTC; CDR3 protein: CASITGGAPYGYTF
clone size: NA; D gene: TRBD1; J gene: TRBJ2-7; V gene: TRBV6-5; CDR3 DNA: TGTGCCAGCAGTTCTGAAACAGGGGTCGACGAGCAGTACTTC; CDR3 protein: CASSSETGVDEQYF
clone size: NA; D gene: NA; J gene: TRBJ1-5; V gene: TRBV5-8; CDR3 DNA: TGTGCCAGCACGCCAATTTTGGGTTGGGATCAGCCCCAGCATTTT; CDR3 protein: CASTPILGWDQPQHF
clone size: once; D gene: NA; J gene: TRBJ2-5; V gene: TRBV9; CDR3 DNA: TGTGCCAGCAGCCGACAGATGTCTGGCGAGACCCAGTACTTC; CDR3 protein: CASSRQMSGETQYF
clone size: few; D gene: NA; J gene: TRBJ1-4; V gene: TRBV5-4; CDR3 DNA: TGTGCCAGCAGCCCCGCCCCGGGGACCGCCAGTGAAAAACTGTTTTTT; CDR3 protein: CASSPAPGTASEKLFF
clone size: NA; D gene: NA; J gene: TRBJ1-6; V gene: TRBV13; CDR3 DNA: TGTGCCAGCAGCTTAGGCTGGGGACCTTCTAATTCACCCCTCCACTTT; CDR3 protein: CASSLGWGPSNSPLHF
clone size: NA; D gene: TRBD2; J gene: TRBJ2-1; V gene: TRBV4-1; CDR3 DNA: TGCGCCAGCAGCCAGCTCCAGGGACTAGCGGGTAATGAGCAGTTCTTC; CDR3 protein: CASSQLQGLAGNEQFF
clone size: NA; D gene: TRBD1; J gene: TRBJ1-4; V gene: TRBV19; CDR3 DNA: TGTGCCAGTAGCGGGACAGCAACTAATGAAAAACTGTTTTTT; CDR3 protein: CASSGTATNEKLFF
clone size: NA; D gene: NA; J gene: TRBJ2-5; V gene: TRBV7-2; CDR3 DNA: TGTGCCAGCAGCCCTCAGGGCGGGGAAGAGACCCAGTACTTC; CDR3 protein: CASSPQGGEETQYF
clone size: NA; D gene: TRBD1; J gene: TRBJ1-1; V gene: TRBV7-8; CDR3 DNA: TGTGCCAGCAGCTTAGGGCGACAGGGGGGGCGAAACACTGAAGCTTTCTTT; CDR3 protein: CASSLGRQGGRNTEAFF
clone size: once; D gene: NA; J gene: TRBJ2-4; V gene: TRBV5-5; CDR3 DNA: TGTGCCAGCAGCTCAGAAAGCCCTGCGAGTTACATTCAGTACTTC; CDR3 protein: CASSSESPASYIQYF
clone size: NA; D gene: NA; J gene: TRBJ1-2; V gene: TRBV2; CDR3 DNA: TGTGCCAGCTCGCGGGGGGGCTCGGACTATGGCTACACCTTC; CDR3 protein: CASSRGGSDYGYTF
clone size: NA; D gene: TRBD1; J gene: TRBJ2-5; V gene: TRBV9; CDR3 DNA: TGTGCCAGCAGCGTAGGTCCGGGACAGCAAGAGACCCAGTACTTC; CDR3 protein: CASSVGPGQQETQYF
clone size: NA; D gene: NA; J gene: TRBJ1-6; V gene: TRBV5-6; CDR3 DNA: TGTGCCAGCAGCTTATCCGCATCGAGCTCCTATAATTCACCCCTCCACTTT; CDR3 protein: CASSLSASSSYNSPLHF
clone size: NA; D gene: NA; J gene: TRBJ1-1; V gene: TRBV12-3/TRBV12-4; CDR3 DNA: TGTGCCAGCAGTTTCCGAGGAAGGGGTGAAGCTTTCTTT; CDR3 protein: CASSFRGRGEAFF
clone size: once; D gene: TRBD2; J gene: TRBJ2-3; V gene: TRBV4-3; CDR3 DNA: TGCGCCAGCAGCCAAGCGGTCACTAGCGGGGGCGTCGGAAGAATAGATACGCAGTATTTT; CDR3 protein: CASSQAVTSGGVGRIDTQYF
clone size: NA; D gene: TRBD1; J gene: TRBJ1-4; V gene: TRBV2; CDR3 DNA: TGTGCCAGCAGTTACCTGGGACAGAAAAATGAAAAACTGTTTTTT; CDR3 protein: CASSYLGQKNEKLFF
clone size: NA; D gene: NA; J gene: TRBJ2-1; V gene: TRBV6-2/TRBV6-3; CDR3 DNA: TGTGCCAGCAGCGATAGTGGGGGGTATTACAATGAGCAGTTCTTC; CDR3 protein: CASSDSGGYYNEQFF
clone size: NA; D gene: NA; J gene: TRBJ2-2; V gene: TRBV7-9; CDR3 DNA: TGTGCCAGCAGGGGGCCCTCGACAGGTGGCCGATGGACCGGGGAGCTGTTTTTT; CDR3 protein: CASRGPSTGGRWTGELFF
clone size: NA; D gene: TRBD1; J gene: TRBJ1-5; V gene: TRBV4-1; CDR3 DNA: TGCGCCAGCAGCCACCCGGACAGGCCGGGTGAGGCCCAGCATTTT; CDR3 protein: CASSHPDRPGEAQHF
clone size: NA; D gene: TRBD1; J gene: TRBJ1-2; V gene: TRBV6-5; CDR3 DNA: TGTGCCAGCAGTTCATCCGGGACAGGGGCCTATGGCTACACCTTC; CDR3 protein: CASSSSGTGAYGYTF
clone size: NA; D gene: TRBD2; J gene: TRBJ2-1; V gene: TRBV5-6; CDR3 DNA: TGTGCCAGCAGCTTGCCCGGGACTAGCGGGAGGGGGTCCTACAATGAGCAGTTCTTC; CDR3 protein: CASSLPGTSGRGSYNEQFF
clone size: once; D gene: TRBD1; J gene: TRBJ2-7; V gene: TRBV19; CDR3 DNA: TGTGCCAGTAGTATCTCGGGACAGGGGGCCTACGAGCAGTACTTC; CDR3 protein: CASSISGQGAYEQYF
clone size: NA; D gene: TRBD1; J gene: TRBJ2-2; V gene: TRBV5-1; CDR3 DNA: TGCGCCAGCAGCCTTTTACCGACAGGGAGGAACACCGGGGAGCTGTTTTTT; CDR3 protein: CASSLLPTGRNTGELFF
clone size: NA; D gene: NA; J gene: TRBJ2-3; V gene: TRBV24-1; CDR3 DNA: TGTGCCACCAGTGATTTTACGAGCACAGATACGCAGTATTTT; CDR3 protein: CATSDFTSTDTQYF
clone size: NA; D gene: NA; J gene: TRBJ1-5; V gene: TRBV24-1; CDR3 DNA: TGTGCCACCAGTGACTCAGGCGCAGGCAATCAGCCCCAGCATTTT; CDR3 protein: CATSDSGAGNQPQHF
clone size: NA; D gene: NA; J gene: TRBJ1-5; V gene: TRBV20-1; CDR3 DNA: TGCAGTGCTAGTAGGGACGACGATCAGCCCCAGCATTTT; CDR3 protein: CSASRDDDQPQHF
clone size: NA; D gene: TRBD1; J gene: TRBJ2-1; V gene: TRBV7-3; CDR3 DNA: TGTGCCAGCAGCTCCGGGACAGGGTTATACAATGAGCAGTTCTTC; CDR3 protein: CASSSGTGLYNEQFF
clone size: NA; D gene: NA; J gene: TRBJ1-5; V gene: TRBV7-2; CDR3 DNA: TGTGCCAGCAGCTTACTCAGCAGAATTAGCAATCAGCCCCAGCATTTT; CDR3 protein: CASSLLSRISNQPQHF
clone size: NA; D gene: TRBD2; J gene: TRBJ2-1; V gene: TRBV11-2; CDR3 DNA: TGTGCCAGCAGCAATCGTAGCGGGAGAGCTGTTGAGCAGTTCTTC; CDR3 protein: CASSNRSGRAVEQFF
clone size: NA; D gene: TRBD2; J gene: TRBJ2-3; V gene: TRBV5-4; CDR3 DNA: TGTGCCAGCAGCTTGGGGCGGGGGGATACGCAGTATTTT; CDR3 protein: CASSLGRGDTQYF
clone size: NA; D gene: NA; J gene: TRBJ1-2; V gene: TRBV7-2; CDR3 DNA: TGTGCCAGCAGCTTAAATAGCGGGCCCTATGGCTACACCTTC; CDR3 protein: CASSLNSGPYGYTF
clone size: NA; D gene: NA; J gene: TRBJ2-7; V gene: TRBV28; CDR3 DNA: TGTGCCAGCAGTATTCCGACAGTTTACGAGCAGTACTTC; CDR3 protein: CASSIPTVYEQYF
clone size: NA; D gene: NA; J gene: TRBJ1-3; V gene: TRBV5-4; CDR3 DNA: TGTGCCAGCAGCTTGCAGGGCAGTGGAAACACCATATATTTT; CDR3 protein: CASSLQGSGNTIYF
clone size: NA; D gene: TRBD2; J gene: TRBJ2-5; V gene: TRBV18; CDR3 DNA: TGTGCCAGCTCACCACGGAGAAATAGCGGGGAACTCCAAGAGACCCAGTACTTC; CDR3 protein: CASSPRRNSGELQETQYF